These 5 T cell receptor beta chains were all obtained from the same sample, sequenced in a study of beta chain features in type 1 diabetes. Findings and limits, study-wide: People with Type 1 diabetes carried modestly yet significantly shorter TCRB CDR3s in all four CD4+ subsets.

As every portion of the isolated RNA was reverse transcribed, the sequencing read expressed TCRB transcripts. TCRdb keeps only in-frame clones here, not all; method: immunoSEQ multiplex PCR. The sample lists under 130,000 clones; 25% to 30% were seen once. These receptors have no identified antigens. Material for sequencing was central memory CD4+ T cells from blood. All receptors derive from a woman under 30 with type 1 diabetes.

This clone appeared a few times. V gene TRBV7-9 combines with J gene TRBJ2-7; 8 nucleotides agree with TRBD1. The CDR3 covers 16 residues. V gave up 3 bases and J gave up 3 bases; unmatched junction bases: 10. Germline lookup yields CDR1 SEHNR and CDR2 FQNEAQ (reference sequence). CDR3 sequence: CASSFHRGQAYYEQYF. In DNA, the CDR3 is TGTGCCAGCAGCTTCCACCGGGGACAGGCTTACTACGAGCAGTACTTC.

The rearrangement links TRBV19 to TRBJ2-1; 8 nucleotides align to TRBD2. The trim removed 2 bases at V and 7 bases at J, leaving 13 bases unmatched. Germline V gene sequence: CDR1 LNHDA, CDR2 SQIVND (reference sequence). The CDR3 extends over 17 amino acids. CDR3: CASSITRGAGAGNEQFF. In DNA form, the CDR3 reads TGTGCCAGTAGTATAACCCGCGGAGCGGGAGCGGGGAATGAGCAGTTCTTC.

V and J are TRBV6-1 and TRBJ2-3, with TRBD2 matching over 11 bases. The V gene end was trimmed by 4 bases and the J gene end by 0 bases; junction bases not matched to a gene: 12. Germline V gene data show CDR1 as MNHNS and CDR2 as SASEGT. This CDR3 is 19 amino acids long. The CDR3, as DNA: TGTGCCAGCAGTGGTCACCCGGGACTAGCGGACTCTAGCACAGATACGCAGTATTTT. Translated: CASSGHPGLADSSTDTQYF.

This chain connects TRBV9 to TRBJ2-2; no reliable D call. Trimming cost V 8 bases and J 8 bases, with 13 bases left between them. Germline V gene lookup returns CDR1 SGDLS and CDR2 YYNGEE. The CDR3 has 12 amino acids. CDR3 nucleotide sequence: TGTGCCAGTCTCGGCGGTGGAGGGGAGCTGTTTTTT. Its protein product is CASLGGGGELFF.

This clone was seen once. The rearrangement joins TRBV2 to TRBJ1-2; D is possibly TRBD1 (6 bases). From germline, CDR1 is SNHLY and CDR2 FYNNEI. The CDR3 sequence is 13 residues long. Trimming removed 4 bases at V and 2 bases at J, with 8 bases between. The CDR3 reads CASSADRNYGYTF. The CDR3 DNA is TGTGCCAGCAGTGCAGACAGGAACTATGGCTACACCTTC.